This TCR beta chain was observed in a study of CD8 T cells in ankylosing spondylitis listed by TCRdb under 2017. For the wider study: To find TCR variants linked to disease, the study profiled T cell receptor beta repertoires in ankylosing spondylitis patients and healthy donors. Peripheral blood samples were taken, and synovial fluid was additionally collected from ankylosing spondylitis patients. The whole study cohort included over a hundred healthy donors and over 20 ankylosing spondylitis patients. Broad study findings and their caveats: Significant enrichment of the disease-linked clones was reported in matched synovial fluid samples from ankylosing spondylitis patients. Some TCR beta motif variants had previously been reported in synovial fluid and blood of reactive arthritis patients, which suggested common disease-initiation mechanisms. Blood from ankylosing spondylitis patients appeared to be characterized by a TCR beta motif made up of under ten highly homologous amino acid variants. The disease-linked clones showed a CD8+ phenotype and occurred at relatively low frequencies in peripheral blood.

On this clonotype itself: Its antigen is unknown. One base away lies a much larger clone, so this may be a sequencing read error.

The sample was run on an Illumina HiSeq 2500. TCR beta libraries were prepared by quantitative 5'-RACE with molecular barcodes. As for the authors' bioinformatics: A new computational method, built on a probabilistic model of VDJ rearrangement, was used to identify disease-linked TCR variants. TCRdb handled the public reads itself, with Q25 trimming in fastp and clone calling in MiXCR, and kept productive beta chains. Each CDR3 protein appears once, grouped with its most common genes and DNA. These V and J calls originate from TCRdb's pipeline instead of the authors' own analysis. Counted in this sample were just under 550,000 distinct CDR3 sequences; about 13% of them appeared once. The ten largest clones represent over 6.5% of the sample. Via the germline V gene (reference sequence), CDR1 is SEHNR and CDR2 FQNEAQ. Relative to germline, V is 5 bases shorter and J is 4 bases shorter, with 11 bases between their ends. The CDR3 has 13 amino acids, counting the end cysteine and phenylalanine. Solely the CDR3 DNA is kept, with 39 bases framed from the first base.

The chain joins TRBV7-9 to TRBJ2-5, with TRBD1 tentatively as D gene (6 bases match). The TCR originated in a male donor with ankylosing spondylitis. Sequencing used blood, either unsorted or a sorted T cell fraction (not recorded which). CDR3 region: CASSPTGPETQYF. The nucleotide sequence reads TGTGCCAGCAGCCCGACAGGTCCAGAGACCCAGTACTTC.